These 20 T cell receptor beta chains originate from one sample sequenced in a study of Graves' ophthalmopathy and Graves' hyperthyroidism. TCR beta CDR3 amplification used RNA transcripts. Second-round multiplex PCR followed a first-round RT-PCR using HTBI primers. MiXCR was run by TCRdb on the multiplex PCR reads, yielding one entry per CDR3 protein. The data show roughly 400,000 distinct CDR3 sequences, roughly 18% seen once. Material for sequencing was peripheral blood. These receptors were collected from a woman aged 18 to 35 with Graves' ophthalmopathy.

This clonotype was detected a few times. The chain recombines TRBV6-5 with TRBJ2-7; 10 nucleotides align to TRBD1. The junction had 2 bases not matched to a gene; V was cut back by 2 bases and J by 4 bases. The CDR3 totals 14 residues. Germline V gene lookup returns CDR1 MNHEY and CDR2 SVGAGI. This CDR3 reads CASSYDRGQYEQYF. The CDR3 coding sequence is TGTGCCAGCAGTTACGACAGGGGGCAATACGAGCAGTACTTC.

DNA of the CDR3: TGTGCCATCAGTGAGTCGGGGTCTAGGAGGGAGCAGTACTTC. This encodes CAISESGSRREQYF. This sequence joins TRBV10-3 and TRBJ2-7; D possibly corresponds to TRBD2 (5 bases). This CDR3 region has 14 residues. V was clipped by 0 bases and J by 7 bases, with 13 bases between them. Germline V gives CDR1 ENHRY, CDR2 SYGVKD.

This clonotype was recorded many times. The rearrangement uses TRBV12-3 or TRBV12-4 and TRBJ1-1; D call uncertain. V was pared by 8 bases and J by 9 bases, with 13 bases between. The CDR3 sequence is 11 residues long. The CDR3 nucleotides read TGTGCCAGCCAAACCTCGGACCAAGCTTTCTTT. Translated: CASQTSDQAFF.

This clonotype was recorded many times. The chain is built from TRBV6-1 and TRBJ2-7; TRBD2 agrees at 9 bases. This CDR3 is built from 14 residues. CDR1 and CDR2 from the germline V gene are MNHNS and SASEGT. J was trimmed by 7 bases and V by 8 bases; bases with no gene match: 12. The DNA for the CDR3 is TGTGCCAGCGGCCTTAGCGGGAGACGGGGTGAGCAGTACTTC. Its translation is CASGLSGRRGEQYF.

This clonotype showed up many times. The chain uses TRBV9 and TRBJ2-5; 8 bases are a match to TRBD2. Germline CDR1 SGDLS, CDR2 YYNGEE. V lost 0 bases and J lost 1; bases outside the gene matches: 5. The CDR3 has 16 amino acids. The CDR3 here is CASSVGAAGAQETQYF. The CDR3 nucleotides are TGTGCCAGCAGCGTAGGGGCAGCGGGGGCCCAAGAGACCCAGTACTTC.

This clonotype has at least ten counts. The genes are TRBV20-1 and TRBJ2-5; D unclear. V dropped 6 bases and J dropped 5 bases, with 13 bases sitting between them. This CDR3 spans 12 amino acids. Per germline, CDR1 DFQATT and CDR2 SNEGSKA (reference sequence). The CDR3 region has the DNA TGCAGTGCCTCAGGCTCGGCGGAGACCCAGTACTTC. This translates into CSASGSAETQYF.

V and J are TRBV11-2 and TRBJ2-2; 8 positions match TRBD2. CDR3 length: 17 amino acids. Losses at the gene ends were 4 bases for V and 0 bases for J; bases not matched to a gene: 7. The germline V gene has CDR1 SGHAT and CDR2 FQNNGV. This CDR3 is CASSSRTSSANTGELFF. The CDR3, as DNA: TGTGCCAGCAGCTCTCGGACTAGCTCCGCGAACACCGGGGAGCTGTTTTTT.

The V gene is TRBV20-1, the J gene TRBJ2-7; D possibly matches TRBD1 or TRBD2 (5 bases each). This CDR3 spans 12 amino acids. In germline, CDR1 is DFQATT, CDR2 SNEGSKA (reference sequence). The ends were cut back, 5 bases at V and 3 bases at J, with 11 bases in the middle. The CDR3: CSASGTFYEQYF. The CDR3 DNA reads TGCAGTGCTTCCGGGACGTTCTACGAGCAGTACTTC.

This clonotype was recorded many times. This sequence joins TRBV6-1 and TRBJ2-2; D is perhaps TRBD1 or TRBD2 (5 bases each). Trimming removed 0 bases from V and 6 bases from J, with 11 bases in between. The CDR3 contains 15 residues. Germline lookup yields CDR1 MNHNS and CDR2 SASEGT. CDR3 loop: CASSEAGDRAGELFF. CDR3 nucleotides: TGTGCCAGCAGTGAAGCGGGGGATCGGGCCGGGGAGCTGTTTTTT.

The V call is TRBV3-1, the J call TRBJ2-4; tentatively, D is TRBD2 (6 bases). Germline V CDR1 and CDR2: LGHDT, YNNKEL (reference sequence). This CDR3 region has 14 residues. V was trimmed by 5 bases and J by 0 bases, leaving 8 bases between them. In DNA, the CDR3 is TGTGCCAGCAGCGCGGGACTAGCCAAAAACATTCAGTACTTC. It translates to CASSAGLAKNIQYF. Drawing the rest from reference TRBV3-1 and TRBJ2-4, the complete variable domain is DTAVSQTPKYLVTQMGNDKSIKCEQNLGHDTMYWYKQDSKKFLKIMFSYNNKELIINETVPNRFSPKSPDKAHLNLHINSLELGDSAVYFCASSAGLAKNIQYFGAGTRLSVL.

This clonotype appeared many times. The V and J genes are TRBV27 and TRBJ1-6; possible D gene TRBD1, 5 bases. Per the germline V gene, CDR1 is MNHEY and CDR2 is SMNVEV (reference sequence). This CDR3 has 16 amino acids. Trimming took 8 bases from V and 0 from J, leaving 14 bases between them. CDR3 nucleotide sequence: TGTGCCAGCCAGAGGGAGGGGAGCTCCTATAATTCACCCCTCCACTTT. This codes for CASQREGSSYNSPLHF.

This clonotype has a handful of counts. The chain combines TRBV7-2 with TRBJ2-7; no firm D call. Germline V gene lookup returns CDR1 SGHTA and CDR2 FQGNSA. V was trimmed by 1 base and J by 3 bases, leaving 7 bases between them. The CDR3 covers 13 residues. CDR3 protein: CASSLGAYYEQYF. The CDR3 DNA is TGTGCCAGCAGCTTAGGGGCATACTACGAGCAGTACTTC.

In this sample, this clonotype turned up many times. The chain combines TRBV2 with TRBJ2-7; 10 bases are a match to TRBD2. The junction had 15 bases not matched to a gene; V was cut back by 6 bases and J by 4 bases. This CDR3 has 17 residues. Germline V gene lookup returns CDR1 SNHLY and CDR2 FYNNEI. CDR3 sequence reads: CASRSRSSGRPYYEQYF. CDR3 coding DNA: TGTGCCAGCAGGTCGAGAAGTAGCGGGAGGCCCTATTACGAGCAGTACTTC.

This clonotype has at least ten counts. CDR3 loop: CASSMGTDSEAFF. The CDR3 bases are TGTGCCAGTAGTATGGGGACAGACTCTGAAGCTTTCTTT. The V gene is TRBV19, the J gene TRBJ1-1, with 7 bases fitting TRBD1. Per germline, CDR1 LNHDA and CDR2 SQIVND (reference sequence). Trimming cost V 3 bases and J 6 bases; bases outside gene matches: 4. The CDR3 consists of 13 residues.

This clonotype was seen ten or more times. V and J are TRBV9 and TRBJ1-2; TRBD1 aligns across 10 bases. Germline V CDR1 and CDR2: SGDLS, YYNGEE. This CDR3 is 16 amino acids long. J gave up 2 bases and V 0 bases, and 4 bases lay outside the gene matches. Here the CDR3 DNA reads TGTGCCAGCAGCGTAGGGGCGACAGGGGGCAACTATGGCTACACCTTC. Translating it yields CASSVGATGGNYGYTF.

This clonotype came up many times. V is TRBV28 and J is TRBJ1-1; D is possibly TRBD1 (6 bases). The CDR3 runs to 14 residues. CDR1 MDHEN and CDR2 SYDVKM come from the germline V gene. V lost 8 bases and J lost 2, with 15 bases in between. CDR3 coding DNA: TGTGCCAGCCGCCGCGGACAGACAAACACTGAAGCTTTCTTT. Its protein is CASRRGQTNTEAFF.

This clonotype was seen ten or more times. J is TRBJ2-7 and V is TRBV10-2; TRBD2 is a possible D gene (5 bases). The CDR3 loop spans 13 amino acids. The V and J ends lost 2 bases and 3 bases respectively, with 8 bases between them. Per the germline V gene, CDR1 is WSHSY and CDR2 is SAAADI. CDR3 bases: TGCGCCAGCAGTGAGAGGGAGTACTACGAGCAGTACTTC. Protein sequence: CASSEREYYEQYF.

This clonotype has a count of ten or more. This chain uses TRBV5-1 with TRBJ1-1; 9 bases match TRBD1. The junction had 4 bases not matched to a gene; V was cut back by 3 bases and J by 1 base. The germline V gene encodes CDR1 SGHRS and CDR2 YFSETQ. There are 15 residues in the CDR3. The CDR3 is CASSSRQGGNTEAFF. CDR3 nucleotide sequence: TGCGCCAGCAGCTCCCGACAGGGGGGGAACACTGAAGCTTTCTTT.

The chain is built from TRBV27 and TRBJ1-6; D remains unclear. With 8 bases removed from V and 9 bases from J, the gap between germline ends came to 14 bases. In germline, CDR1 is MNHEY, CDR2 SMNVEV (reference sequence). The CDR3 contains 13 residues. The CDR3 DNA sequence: TGTGCCAGCGGCGGGGAATTTAGTTCACCCCTCCACTTT. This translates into CASGGEFSSPLHF.

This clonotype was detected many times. CDR3 bases: TGTGCCAGCAGCTCCCCAACTAACTATGGCTACACCTTC. This translates into CASSSPTNYGYTF. This chain connects TRBV7-6 to TRBJ1-2; D unresolved. Trimming stripped 4 bases from V and 0 bases from J, with 6 bases between. The CDR3 consists of 13 residues. CDR1 SGHVS and CDR2 FNYEAQ come from the germline V gene.